Given below is one T cell receptor beta chain in context. Sequencing used immunoSEQ multiplex PCR; TCRdb keeps in-frame clones, though not all of them. Here the sample spans tens of thousands of clones, about 90% being singletons. The source of the sample is a study of T cell changes during pregnancy in multiple sclerosis. CDR3 length: 15 residues. Germline assignment: CDR1 LNHDA and CDR2 SQIVND (reference sequence). V gave up 8 bases and J gave up 5 bases; unmatched junction bases: 8. The sequencing used CD4+ T cells from peripheral blood mononuclear cells, collected after pregnancy. The sequence was collected from a female donor with multiple sclerosis, enrolled in a pregnancy study. V is TRBV19 and J is TRBJ2-1; 11 bases fit TRBD2. The CDR3 loop reads CASRRGTSGNNEQFF. CDR3 bases: TGTGCCAGTCGGCGAGGGACTAGCGGAAACAATGAGCAGTTCTTC.